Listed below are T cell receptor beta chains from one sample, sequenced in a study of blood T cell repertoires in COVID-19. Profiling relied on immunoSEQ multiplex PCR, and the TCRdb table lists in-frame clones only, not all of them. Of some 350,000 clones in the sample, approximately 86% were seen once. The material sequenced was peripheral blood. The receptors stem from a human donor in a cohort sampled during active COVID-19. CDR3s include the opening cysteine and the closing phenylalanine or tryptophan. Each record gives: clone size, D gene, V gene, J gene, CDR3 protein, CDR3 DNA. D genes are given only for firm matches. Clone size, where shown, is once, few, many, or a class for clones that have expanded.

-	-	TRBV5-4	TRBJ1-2	CASSPSLGEGVYGYTF	TGTGCCAGCAGCCCCAGTCTGGGGGAGGGAGTCTATGGCTACACCTTC
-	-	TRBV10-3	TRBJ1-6	CAIRGPGSGSGSPLHF	TGTGCCATCAGAGGGCCCGGTTCGGGATCTGGGTCACCCCTCCACTTT
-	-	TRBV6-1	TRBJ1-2	CASSEGYRHYGYTF	TGTGCCAGCAGTGAGGGGTACAGGCACTATGGCTACACCTTC
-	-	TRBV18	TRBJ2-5	CASSATEQETQYF	TGTGCCAGCTCAGCGACAGAGCAAGAGACCCAGTACTTC
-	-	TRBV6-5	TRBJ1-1	CASRSGDGLAEAFF	TGTGCCAGCAGGTCAGGGGACGGGTTGGCTGAAGCTTTCTTT
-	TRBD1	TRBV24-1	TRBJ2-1	CATSDLPGQGGEQFF	TGTGCCACCAGTGATTTACCGGGACAGGGAGGTGAGCAGTTCTTC
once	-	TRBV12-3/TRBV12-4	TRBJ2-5	CASSELIQETQYF	TGTGCCAGCAGTGAGCTGATCCAAGAGACCCAGTACTTC
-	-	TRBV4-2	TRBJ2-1	CASSQGQVGDNAYNEQFF	TGTGCCAGCAGCCAAGGGCAGGTAGGGGACAATGCCTACAATGAGCAGTTCTTC
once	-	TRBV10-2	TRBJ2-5	CASSENPRAPQETQYF	TGCGCCAGCAGTGAGAATCCGCGGGCACCCCAAGAGACCCAGTACTTC
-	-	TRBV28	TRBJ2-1	CASTPGGSQLGNEQFF	TGTGCCAGCACCCCCGGAGGCTCCCAGCTGGGCAATGAGCAGTTCTTC
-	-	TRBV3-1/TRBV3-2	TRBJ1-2	CASSPGGTAANYGYTF	TGTGCCAGCAGCCCGGGGGGCACAGCCGCTAACTATGGCTACACCTTC
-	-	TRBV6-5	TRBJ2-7	CASSFGRDYEQYF	TGTGCCAGCAGCTTTGGCAGGGACTACGAGCAGTACTTC
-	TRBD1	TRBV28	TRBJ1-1	CASNRDRVAAFF	TGTGCCAGCAACAGGGACAGGGTGGCCGCTTTCTTT
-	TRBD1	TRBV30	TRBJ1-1	CACQQGANTEAFF	TGTGCCTGCCAACAGGGGGCTAATACTGAAGCTTTCTTT
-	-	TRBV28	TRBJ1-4	CASSGGTSFEKLFF	TGTGCCAGCAGTGGCGGGACGTCCTTTGAAAAACTGTTTTTT
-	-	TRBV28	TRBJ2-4	CASSGSTVKKKNIQYF	TGTGCCAGCAGTGGCTCGACAGTAAAGAAAAAAAACATTCAGTACTTC
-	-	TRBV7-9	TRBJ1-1	CASSPAGGRGMTEAFF	TGTGCCAGCAGCCCGGCCGGGGGGCGCGGAATGACTGAAGCTTTCTTT
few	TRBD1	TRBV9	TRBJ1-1	CASSVAATGATEAFF	TGTGCCAGCAGCGTAGCCGCGACAGGGGCAACTGAAGCTTTCTTT
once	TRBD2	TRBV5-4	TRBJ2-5	CASSLGLAGEETQYF	TGTGCCAGCAGCTTGGGACTAGCGGGGGAAGAGACCCAGTACTTC
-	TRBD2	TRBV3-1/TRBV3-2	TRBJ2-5	CASSQNLAGDETQYF	TGTGCCAGCAGCCAGAACCTAGCGGGGGACGAGACCCAGTACTTC
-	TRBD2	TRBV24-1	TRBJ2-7	CATSDLPVVRAGDHYEQYF	TGTGCCACCAGTGATTTGCCCGTGGTCCGAGCGGGGGACCACTACGAGCAGTACTTC
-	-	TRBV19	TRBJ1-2	CASTTNTGYGYTF	TGTGCCAGTACAACAAACACGGGCTATGGCTACACCTTC
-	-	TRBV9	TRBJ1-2	CASSVDPRVQGGYTF	TGTGCCAGCAGCGTAGACCCCCGGGTTCAGGGCGGCTACACCTTC
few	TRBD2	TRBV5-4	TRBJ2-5	CASSLSGRRETQYF	TGTGCCAGCAGCTTATCCGGGAGGCGAGAGACCCAGTACTTC
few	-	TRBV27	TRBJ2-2	CASSLGGLTNTGELFF	TGTGCCAGCAGTTTAGGCGGGCTCACGAACACCGGGGAGCTGTTTTTT
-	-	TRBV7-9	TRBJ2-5	CASSIRSSQETQYF	TGTGCCAGCAGCATCCGTAGCTCACAAGAGACCCAGTACTTC
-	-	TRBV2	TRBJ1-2	CASSDLRRDISNYGYTF	TGTGCCAGCAGCGACCTACGCCGGGACATATCTAACTATGGCTACACCTTC
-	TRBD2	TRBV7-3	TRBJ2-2	CASSSLTSSGVNTGELFF	TGTGCCAGCAGCTCTTTAACGTCTAGCGGGGTTAACACCGGGGAGCTGTTTTTT
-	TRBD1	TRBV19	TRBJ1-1	CASSMSQGVTFF	TGTGCCAGTAGTATGTCGCAGGGGGTAACTTTCTTT
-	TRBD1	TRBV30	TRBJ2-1	CAWSTGQSYNEQFF	TGTGCCTGGAGTACGGGACAGTCCTACAATGAGCAGTTCTTC
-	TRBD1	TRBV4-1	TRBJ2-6	CASSQEDRALLSGANVLTF	TGCGCCAGCAGCCAAGAGGACAGGGCGCTACTCTCTGGGGCCAACGTCCTGACTTTC
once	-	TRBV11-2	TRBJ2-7	CASSFSGLAGEQYF	TGTGCCAGCAGCTTCTCGGGTCTCGCCGGCGAGCAGTACTTC
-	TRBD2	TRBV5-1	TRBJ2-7	CASSLDSGSYEQYF	TGCGCCAGCAGCTTGGACAGCGGGAGCTACGAGCAGTACTTC
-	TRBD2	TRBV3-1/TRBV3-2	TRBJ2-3	CASSPGLAGVKDTQYF	TGTGCCAGCAGCCCGGGACTAGCGGGGGTTAAAGATACGCAGTATTTT
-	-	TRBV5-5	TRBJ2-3	CASSSRPEGAGTDTQYF	TGTGCCAGCAGCTCCCGGCCGGAGGGGGCCGGCACAGATACGCAGTATTTT
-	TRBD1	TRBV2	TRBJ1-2	CASSERQGVGYGYTF	TGTGCCAGCAGTGAACGCCAGGGGGTGGGCTATGGCTACACCTTC
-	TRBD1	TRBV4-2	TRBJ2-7	CASSQGGIPGQRSYEQYF	TGTGCCAGCAGCCAAGGGGGGATACCGGGACAGCGAAGTTACGAGCAGTACTTC
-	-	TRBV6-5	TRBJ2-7	CASSYSPDLRRHEQYF	TGTGCCAGCAGTTACTCCCCCGACTTGAGGCGCCACGAGCAGTACTTC
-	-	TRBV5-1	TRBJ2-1	CASTILEGGGSEQFF	TGCGCCAGCACCATCCTTGAGGGGGGGGGCTCTGAGCAGTTCTTC
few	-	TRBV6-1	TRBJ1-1	CASSALFSTGDPTEAFF	TGTGCCAGCAGTGCGTTGTTTTCGACGGGGGACCCCACTGAAGCTTTCTTT
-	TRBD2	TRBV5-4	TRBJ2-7	CASSLGTGTTYEQYF	TGTGCCAGCAGCTTGGGGACCGGGACTACCTACGAGCAGTACTTC
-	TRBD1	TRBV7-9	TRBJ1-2	CASSRTGEDGYTF	TGTGCCAGCAGTCGGACAGGGGAAGATGGCTACACCTTC
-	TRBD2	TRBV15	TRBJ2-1	CATSRVGGRAGEQFF	TGTGCCACCAGCAGAGTAGGCGGGAGGGCCGGGGAGCAGTTCTTC
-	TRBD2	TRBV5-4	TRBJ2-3	CASSGGLAADTQYF	TGTGCCAGCAGCGGGGGACTAGCGGCGGATACGCAGTATTTT
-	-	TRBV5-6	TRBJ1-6	CASSPRQNSPLHF	TGTGCCAGCAGCCCCCGACAGAATTCACCCCTCCACTTT
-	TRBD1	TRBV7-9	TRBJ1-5	CASSRVVGQGQYSNQPQHF	TGTGCCAGCAGCCGGGTTGTTGGACAGGGACAATATAGCAATCAGCCCCAGCATTTT
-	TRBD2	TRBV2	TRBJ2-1	CASRLSSGRDPEQFF	TGTGCCAGCAGGCTTTCTAGCGGGAGGGACCCTGAGCAGTTCTTC